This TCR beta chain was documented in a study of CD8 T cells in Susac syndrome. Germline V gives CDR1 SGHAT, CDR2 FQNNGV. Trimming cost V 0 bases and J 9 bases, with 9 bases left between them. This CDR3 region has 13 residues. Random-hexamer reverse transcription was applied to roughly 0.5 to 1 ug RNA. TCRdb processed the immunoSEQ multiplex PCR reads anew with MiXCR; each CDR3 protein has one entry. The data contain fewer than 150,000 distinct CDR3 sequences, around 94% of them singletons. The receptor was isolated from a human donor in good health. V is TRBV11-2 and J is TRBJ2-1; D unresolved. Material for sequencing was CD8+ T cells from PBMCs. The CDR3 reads CASSLDLPAEQFF. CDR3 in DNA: TGTGCCAGCAGCTTAGATCTGCCAGCTGAGCAGTTCTTC.